Sequencing of this T cell receptor beta chain was carried out in a study of CD8 T cells in ankylosing spondylitis. This clonotype was counted a few times. No antigen is known for it. The V and J ends lost 9 bases and 4 bases respectively, with 13 bases between them. Germline V gene sequence: CDR1 KGHDR, CDR2 SFDVKD. This CDR3 is 13 amino acids long. Researchers built TCR beta libraries using quantitative 5'-RACE with molecular barcodes. TCRdb reprocessed the 5' RACE reads via MiXCR and lists one record per CDR3 protein. The sample yields about 400,000 distinct CDR3 sequences, around 20% seen once. Study findings and constraints: Ankylosing spondylitis blood appeared to carry a characteristic TCR beta motif of roughly eight highly homologous variants.

This chain uses TRBV24-1 with TRBJ2-3; D uncertain. The sequenced sample consisted of blood, either unsorted or a sorted T cell fraction (not recorded which). This TCR came from a male donor with ankylosing spondylitis or in good health (not recorded which). The CDR3 DNA reads as TGTGCCACCCGACTCTCTAGTGCAGATACGCAGTATTTT. It yields the protein CATRLSSADTQYF.